The entry below describes one T cell receptor beta chain. This entry comes from a study of CD8 T cells in Susac syndrome. Patients with Susac syndrome showed fulfilment of recently defined diagnostic criteria for definite or probable disease. Random hexamers were used to reverse transcribe roughly 0.5 to 1 ug of RNA. Amplification of TCR beta CDR3 across 54 Vbeta and 13 Jbeta was performed with immunoSEQ multiplex PCR. Each CDR3 protein is one row after TCRdb ran MiXCR on the immunoSEQ multiplex PCR reads. The sample has 50,000 to 55,000 distinct CDR3 sequences, approximately 95% seen once. The specimen sequenced was CD8+ T cells from PBMCs. This receptor was obtained from a human donor with Susac syndrome.

DNA of the CDR3: TGTGCCAGCAGCCGAGGGGGGCGGCAGACTAACTATGGCTACACCTTC. This codes for CASSRGGRQTNYGYTF. This chain uses TRBV7-9 with TRBJ1-2; D is possibly TRBD1 (6 bases). V dropped 5 bases and J dropped 0 bases, with 16 bases sitting between them. Germline CDR1 reads SEHNR; CDR2 reads FQNEAQ (reference sequence). The CDR3 length is 16 residues.